This TCR beta chain was retrieved from a study of blood T cell dynamics during melanoma immunotherapy. Overall study context: First-line therapy was either pembrolizumab or nivolumab with ipilimumab for metastatic melanoma.

V lost 0 bases, J lost 7 bases, and 12 bases lay in between. This CDR3 is built from 14 residues. The V gene's germline CDR1 is SGHRS and CDR2 YFSETQ. A fixed DNA input of roughly 0.35 ug was used per bulk PBMC sample. Libraries were prepared by immunoSEQ multiplex PCR; TCRdb keeps only in-frame clonotypes and omits some of them. This sample has 15,000 to 20,000 clones, with roughly 90% found just once. The time point was: pre-treatment baseline. Samples come from before therapy and from week 3 after the first blockade cycle. The receptor's source is a human donor with melanoma. The chain recombines TRBV5-1 with TRBJ2-3, with unresolved D. Source: blood, taken from a patient treated with checkpoint blockade. CDR3 region: CASSLERALNTQYF. The CDR3 coding sequence is TGCGCCAGCAGCTTGGAAAGGGCCCTAAATACGCAGTATTTT. The full variable domain, its missing parts supplied by reference TRBV5-1 and TRBJ2-3, is KAGVTQTPRYLIKTRGQQVTLSCSPISGHRSVSWYQQTPGQGLQFLFEYFSETQRNKGNFPGRFSGRQFSNSRSEMNVSTLELGDSALYLCASSLERALNTQYFGPGTRLTVL.